The clone carrying this T cell receptor (beta chain) was counted between two and nine times. These data are taken from a study of blood T cell repertoires in COVID-19. Study background: COVID-19 samples collected from the United States, Italy and Spain covered acute and convalescent phases. Sample material is recorded as cDNA or gDNA derived from T cells, B-cell-depleted T cells, or PBMCs.

How the authors handled the data: The assay estimated nucleated cells by amplifying reference gene primers. Assay used: immunoSEQ multiplex PCR; TCRdb lists only in-frame clones, some missing. From that table come the V and J calls and clone size; the DNA was used to work out D and trimming. The table records around 150,000 clones, 60% to 80% of them present only once. This receptor was identified in a man in his sixties who had recovered from COVID-19. Input material: peripheral blood.

The CDR3 DNA reads as TGTGCCAGCAGCACCCGCCCTAGGGGGCGCCGAGAATCTGAGCAGTTCTTC. Its translation: CASSTRPRGRRESEQFF. The chain couples TRBV7-9 to TRBJ2-1, with 7 bases aligning to TRBD1. V dropped 5 bases and J dropped 9; count of bases not matched to a gene: 19. Germline lookup yields CDR1 SEHNR and CDR2 FQNEAQ (reference sequence). The CDR3 spans 17 residues.